This T cell receptor beta chain was sequenced during a study of T cells in localized non-small cell lung cancer. Method: immunoSEQ multiplex PCR; TCRdb's copy keeps in-frame clones and lacks some. The sample gives 2,100 or so clones, around 25% of which show up once; 6.4% is in the top ten. This clone is deemed medium-sized (0.01 to 0.1%). The germline V gene encodes CDR1 SGHNT and CDR2 YENEEA. After removal of 5 bases from V and 7 bases from J, the junction contained 8 bases not matched to a gene. This CDR3 contains 14 residues. The rearrangement joins TRBV11-3 to TRBJ2-1; 7 bases line up with TRBD2. The sample here was lung tumor tissue, taken before any cancer treatment. This clonotype originated in a woman aged 40 to 75 with stage III lung adenocarcinoma. The CDR3 protein is CASSPGASGNEQFF. CDR3 DNA sequence: TGTGCCAGCAGCCCCGGGGCTAGCGGTAATGAGCAGTTCTTC.